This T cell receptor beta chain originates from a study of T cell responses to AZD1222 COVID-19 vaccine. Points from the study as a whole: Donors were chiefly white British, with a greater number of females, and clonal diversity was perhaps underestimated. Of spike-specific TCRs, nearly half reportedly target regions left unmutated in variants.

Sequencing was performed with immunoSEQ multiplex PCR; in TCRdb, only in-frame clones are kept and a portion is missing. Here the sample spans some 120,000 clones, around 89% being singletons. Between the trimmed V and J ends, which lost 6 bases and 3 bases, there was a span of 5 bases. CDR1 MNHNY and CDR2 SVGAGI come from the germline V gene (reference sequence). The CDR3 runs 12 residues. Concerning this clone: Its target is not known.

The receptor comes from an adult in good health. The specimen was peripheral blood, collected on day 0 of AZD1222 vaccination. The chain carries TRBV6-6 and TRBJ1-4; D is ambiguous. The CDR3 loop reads CASRLSNEKLFF. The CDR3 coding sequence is TGTGCCAGCAGGCTTTCTAATGAAAAACTGTTTTTT.